These 24 T cell receptor beta chains came from one sample sequenced in a study of blood T cell repertoires in COVID-19. Profiled with immunoSEQ multiplex PCR; TCRdb holds only in-frame clones, not every one. The sample records about 480,000 clones, around 88% being singletons. Sequencing was done on a sample of peripheral blood. These receptors were obtained from a woman in her fifties or sixties with COVID-19, enrolled during active disease.

This chain uses TRBV7-2 with TRBJ1-2; D is undetermined. The CDR3 sequence is 13 residues long. V shed 3 bases and J shed 3 bases, with 8 bases lying between them. The germline CDR1 and CDR2 sequences are SGHTA and FQGNSA. CDR3 in DNA: TGTGCCAGCAGCTTTCAGAGGGACTATGGCTACACCTTC. It translates to CASSFQRDYGYTF.

This clone was detected only a few times. Other DNA sequences in this sample translate to the same CDR3. This sequence joins TRBV9 and TRBJ1-1; D gene ambiguous. CDR3 length: 13 residues. The ends were cut back, 0 bases at V and 2 bases at J, with 5 bases in the middle. Germline V gene sequence: CDR1 SGDLS, CDR2 YYNGEE. Here the CDR3 reads CASSVELNTEAFF. CDR3 sequence (DNA): TGTGCCAGCAGCGTAGAACTTAACACTGAAGCTTTCTTT. Full variable domain (outside the CDR3, taken from reference TRBV9 and TRBJ1-1): DSGVTQTPKHLITATGQRVTLRCSPRSGDLSVYWYQQSLDQGLQFLIQYYNGEERAKGNILERFSAQQFPDLHSELNLSSLELGDSALYFCASSVELNTEAFFGQGTRLTVV.

The genes are TRBV19 and TRBJ1-1, with D possibly matching TRBD1 (5 bases). V lost 4 bases and J lost 1, with 13 bases in between. CDR3 length: 15 amino acids. CDR1 is LNHDA and CDR2 is SQIVND in the germline V gene (reference sequence). CDR3 DNA sequence: TGTGCCAGTAGTAAGTCGTTGGGGCGGAACACTGAAGCTTTCTTT. Residues: CASSKSLGRNTEAFF.

The chain joins TRBV7-9 to TRBJ1-2; 10 nucleotides agree with TRBD1. From germline, CDR1 is SEHNR and CDR2 FQNEAQ (reference sequence). There are 16 residues in the CDR3. V was pared by 5 bases and J by 0 bases, with 6 bases of the junction left unmatched. The CDR3 protein is CASSGGGTGANYGYTF. Written as DNA, the CDR3 is TGTGCCAGCAGCGGAGGGGGGACAGGGGCTAACTATGGCTACACCTTC.

V is TRBV7-9 and J is TRBJ1-6, with a tentative D call TRBD1 (5 bases). Trimming stripped 2 bases from V and 7 bases from J, with 9 bases between. The CDR3 spans 14 residues. Per germline, CDR1 SEHNR and CDR2 FQNEAQ (reference sequence). The CDR3 here is CASSLSGGNSPLHF. CDR3 sequence (DNA): TGTGCCAGCAGCTTAAGTGGGGGGAATTCACCCCTCCACTTT.

The chain uses TRBV4-2 and TRBJ1-2; D is possibly TRBD1 (5 bases). V lost 1 base and J 2 bases, leaving 5 bases between the germline ends. The CDR3 has 13 amino acids. The germline V gene has CDR1 LGHNA and CDR2 YNFKEQ. The CDR3 loop reads CASSQGQNYGYTF. The CDR3 nucleotides read TGTGCCAGCAGCCAAGGACAGAACTATGGCTACACCTTC.

This clone was detected ten times or more. The chain combines TRBV7-9 with TRBJ1-2; D ambiguous. V was clipped by 1 base and J by 8 bases, with 11 bases between them. The germline V gene encodes CDR1 SEHNR and CDR2 FQNEAQ (reference sequence). CDR3 length: 13 residues. The CDR3 reads CASSLDVAEGYTF. The DNA of the CDR3 is TGTGCCAGCAGCTTAGACGTGGCGGAGGGCTACACCTTC.

The chain recombines TRBV5-1 with TRBJ2-4; 7 bases match TRBD1. Germline V gene data show CDR1 as SGHRS and CDR2 as YFSETQ. This CDR3 is 17 amino acids long. J was trimmed by 1 base and V by 4 bases; bases with no gene match: 11. DNA of the CDR3: TGCGCCAGCAGCCCTCAAAATGACAGGGTTGCCAAAAACATTCAGTACTTC. This gives the protein CASSPQNDRVAKNIQYF.

This sequence joins TRBV3-1 (or the pseudogene TRBV3-2) and TRBJ2-1; 10 nucleotides line up with TRBD2. The CDR3 spans 14 residues. Unmatched junction bases numbered 7, after V lost 5 bases and J lost 9 bases. Germline V gene lookup returns CDR1 LGHDT and CDR2 YNNKEL (reference sequence). CDR3 DNA sequence: TGTGCCAGCAGCATACTAGCGGGGTTCGGTGAGCAGTTCTTC. Residues: CASSILAGFGEQFF.

The V call is TRBV6-1, the J call TRBJ1-4; no definite D call. Trimming shortened V by 2 bases and J by 5 bases, and 6 bases separated the two germline ends. Germline CDR1 is MNHNS and CDR2 is SASEGT. This CDR3 comprises 13 residues. The chain's CDR3 is CASSELSNEKLFF. Here the CDR3 DNA reads TGTGCCAGCAGTGAACTGTCCAATGAAAAACTGTTTTTT.

The chain combines TRBV5-4 with TRBJ1-4; D perhaps matches TRBD1 (5 bases). There are 14 residues in the CDR3. Germline V gene sequence: CDR1 SGHNT, CDR2 YYREEE (reference sequence). Trimming stripped 4 bases from V and 8 bases from J, with 15 bases between. The CDR3 loop is CASSPGGTGEKLFF. Here the CDR3 DNA reads TGTGCCAGCAGCCCGGGAGGGACGGGAGAAAAACTGTTTTTT. Using reference TRBV5-4 and TRBJ1-4 for the parts outside the CDR3, the full variable domain is ETGVTQSPTHLIKTRGQQVTLRCSSQSGHNTVSWYQQALGQGPQFIFQYYREEENGRGNFPPRFSGLQFPNYSSELNVNALELDDSALYLCASSPGGTGEKLFFGSGTQLSVL.

The chain has TRBV6-5 and TRBJ1-5, with 8 bases aligning to TRBD1. Germline assignment: CDR1 MNHEY and CDR2 SVGAGI. This CDR3 has 14 residues. The V and J ends lost 4 bases and 4 bases, in that order; junction bases with no gene match: 3. CDR3: CASSSDRENQPQHF. The CDR3, as DNA: TGTGCCAGCAGTTCGGACAGGGAGAATCAGCCCCAGCATTTT.

The V gene is TRBV6-6, the J gene TRBJ2-1, with D possibly being TRBD2 (5 bases). There are 13 residues in the CDR3. V was shortened by 5 bases and J by 0 bases, with 5 bases between the two germline ends. CDR1 MNHNY and CDR2 SVGAGI come from the germline V gene (reference sequence). The CDR3 DNA sequence: TGTGCCAGCAGTAGCGGCTCCTACAATGAGCAGTTCTTC. It is translated as CASSSGSYNEQFF.

CDR3 protein: CATSRDLEYGYTF. The CDR3 coding sequence is TGTGCCACCAGCAGAGATCTGGAGTATGGCTACACCTTC. The chain couples TRBV15 to TRBJ1-2; no definite D call. Germline loops: CDR1 LNHNV, CDR2 YYDKDF (reference sequence). Trimming stripped 0 bases from V and 5 bases from J, with 7 bases between. This CDR3 is 13 amino acids long.

V is TRBV6-5 and J is TRBJ1-1; 9 bases line up with TRBD1. The CDR3 runs to 13 residues. Germline-derived CDR1 and CDR2 are MNHEY and SVGAGI. V lost 9 bases to trimming and J lost 4 bases; unmatched junction nucleotides: 6. The CDR3 sequence: CASYRGRGTEAFF. The CDR3 DNA follows: TGTGCCAGTTACAGGGGGCGGGGCACTGAAGCTTTCTTT.

J is TRBJ2-1 and V is TRBV6-4, with TRBD1 identical over 8 bases. The CDR3 extends over 13 amino acids. Germline V lookup: CDR1 MRHNA, CDR2 SNTAGT. With 5 bases clipped from V and 8 bases from J, the junction kept 5 bases outside the gene matches. CDR3 coding DNA: TGTGCCAGCAGTCGGACAGGGCAGGATGAGCAGTTCTTC. Translating it yields CASSRTGQDEQFF.

There are a few counts of this clone. CDR3 in amino acids: CASSPSGTDTQYF. As DNA, the CDR3 is TGTGCCAGCAGCCCCTCTGGCACAGATACGCAGTATTTT. V usage is TRBV12-3 or TRBV12-4 and J usage is TRBJ2-3; D uncertain. V lost 6 bases and J 1 base, leaving 8 bases between the germline ends. The CDR3 contains 13 residues.

This clone came up a few times. The V call is TRBV7-9, the J call TRBJ1-6; possible D gene TRBD1, 6 bases. This CDR3 has 15 residues. V was trimmed by 5 bases and J by 7 bases, leaving 15 bases between them. In germline, CDR1 is SEHNR, CDR2 FQNEAQ (reference sequence). The DNA for the CDR3 is TGTGCCAGCAGCGATAACAGGGCTTCGAATTCACCCCTCCACTTT. Protein: CASSDNRASNSPLHF. The entire variable domain, with the rest obtained from reference TRBV7-9 and TRBJ1-6, is as follows: DTGVSQNPRHKITKRGQNVTFRCDPISEHNRLYWYRQTLGQGPEFLTYFQNEAQLEKSRLLSDRFSAERPKGSFSTLEIQRTEQGDSAMYLCASSDNRASNSPLHFGNGTRLTVT.

The chain joins TRBV19 to TRBJ2-7, with D unclear. Trimming cost V 3 bases and J 1 base, with 10 bases left between them. Germline V gene data show CDR1 as LNHDA and CDR2 as SQIVND (reference sequence). CDR3 size: 14 residues. As DNA, the CDR3 is TGTGCCAGTAGTATGGCGGCATCTTCCTACGAGCAGTACTTC. Encoded protein: CASSMAASSYEQYF.

The chain recombines TRBV12-5 with TRBJ2-7; D may be TRBD2 (5 bases). V was clipped by 5 bases and J by 6 bases, with 14 bases between them. The CDR3 extends over 13 amino acids. The germline CDR1 and CDR2 sequences are LGHNT and FRNRAP. The CDR3 nucleotides read TGTGCTAGTGGTCCGGAGGCTGCCTCCGAGCAGTACTTC. This codes for CASGPEAASEQYF.

The chain links TRBV4-1 to TRBJ2-3, with 9 positions matching TRBD2. The CDR3 extends over 16 amino acids. The germline V gene has CDR1 MGHRA and CDR2 YSYEKL. V shed 4 bases, J shed 1 base, and the junction held 6 bases outside the gene matches. The CDR3 is CASSPLAGVGTDTQYF. The CDR3 region has the DNA TGCGCCAGCAGCCCTTTAGCGGGGGTGGGCACAGATACGCAGTATTTT.

The rearrangement links TRBV12-3 or TRBV12-4 to TRBJ1-2; D perhaps matches TRBD1 (6 bases). Deletions cut 2 bases from V and 6 bases from J, with 10 bases between. The CDR3 extends over 13 amino acids. CDR3 sequence: CASSLSGEDGYTF. CDR3 in DNA: TGTGCCAGCAGTTTATCAGGGGAAGATGGCTACACCTTC.

The rearrangement links TRBV27 to TRBJ2-7, with 10 bases fitting TRBD1. Germline V lookup: CDR1 MNHEY, CDR2 SMNVEV (reference sequence). J lost 3 bases, V lost 4 bases, and 6 bases had no gene match. The CDR3 spans 15 residues. The CDR3 region has the DNA TGTGCCAGCAGTTATAAGGACAGGGGGTACTACGAGCAGTACTTC. This gives the protein CASSYKDRGYYEQYF.

This clone appeared once. This chain joins TRBV4-1 and TRBJ2-1; 9 bases are shared with TRBD2. Germline values: CDR1 MGHRA, CDR2 YSYEKL. The V segment lost 2 bases and the J segment 7 bases; nucleotides outside the gene matches: 6. This CDR3 is built from 15 residues. CDR3 nucleotide sequence: TGCGCCAGCAGCCAATCCGGGACTAGCCGTAATGAGCAGTTCTTC. Amino acid sequence: CASSQSGTSRNEQFF.